This entry concerns a single T cell receptor beta chain. Its antigen is currently unknown. The data are from a study of T cells in Graves' hyperthyroidism and ophthalmopathy. Study details: It was at initial diagnosis, before any treatment, that peripheral blood was collected. Study results and limitations: A median roughly six months before onset, the model predicted ophthalmopathy.

Germline CDR1 reads LNHDA; CDR2 reads SQIVND (reference sequence). V lost 5 bases and J 4 bases, leaving 9 bases between the germline ends. The CDR3 sequence is 13 residues long. TCR beta CDR3 region amplification was performed from RNA transcripts. Primed by the HTBI set, a first-round RT-PCR was run on the TCR CDR3. TCRdb reanalysed the multiplex PCR reads using MiXCR and keeps one entry per CDR3 protein. Among about 700,000 distinct CDR3 sequences listed, less than 15% were seen once. Fresh 10 ml peripheral blood yielded PBMCs. The sequencing sample was made of blood. The TCR sequence derives from a woman in her late teens or twenties with Graves' hyperthyroidism. This chain joins TRBV19 and TRBJ1-5; tentative D call: TRBD1 (6 bases). As DNA, the CDR3 is TGTGCCAGTAGTTCGACAGGTAATCAGCCCCAGCATTTT. It encodes CASSSTGNQPQHF.